These 2 T cell receptor beta chains were all obtained from the same sample, sequenced in a study of PD-1 blockade in classical Hodgkin lymphoma. Assay: immunoSEQ multiplex PCR; the TCRdb copy retains only in-frame clones and omits some. Altogether 25,000 to 35,000 clones are present, more than 60% being singletons, with the ten largest covering about 15%. Relapse after autologous stem cell transplantation occurred in every patient, and brentuximab vedotin exposure varied. Sample: peripheral blood mononuclear cells (PBMCs), taken before the second cycle of nivolumab. These receptors were taken from a human donor with classical Hodgkin lymphoma.

In regard to this clone: The junction departs from germline at one end; a sequencing error may be responsible. The rearrangement links TRBV5-6 to TRBJ1-1; TRBD1 agrees at 7 bases. Germline CDR1 and CDR2: SGHDT and YYEEEE. The CDR3 is 12 amino acids. In DNA, the CDR3 is TGTGCCAGCAGCTTGGGTGACAGGGAGGATACTTTT. It translates to CASSLGDREDTF. Together with reference TRBV5-6 and TRBJ1-1, the CDR3 gives the full variable domain: DAGVTQSPTHLIKTRGQQVTLRCSPKSGHDTVSWYQQALGQGPQFIFQYYEEEERQRGNFPDRFSGHQFPNYSSELNVNALLLGDSALYLCASSLGDREDTFGQGTRLTVV.

The chain has TRBV27 and TRBJ1-5; a possible D gene is TRBD1 (6 bases). V was pared by 0 bases and J by 12 bases, with 15 bases between. This CDR3 is built from 14 residues. Germline V gives CDR1 MNHEY, CDR2 SMNVEV (reference sequence). Written as DNA, the CDR3 is TGTGCCAGCAGTTTATCGGAATATGGGACATTCCAGCATTTT. Amino acid sequence: CASSLSEYGTFQHF.